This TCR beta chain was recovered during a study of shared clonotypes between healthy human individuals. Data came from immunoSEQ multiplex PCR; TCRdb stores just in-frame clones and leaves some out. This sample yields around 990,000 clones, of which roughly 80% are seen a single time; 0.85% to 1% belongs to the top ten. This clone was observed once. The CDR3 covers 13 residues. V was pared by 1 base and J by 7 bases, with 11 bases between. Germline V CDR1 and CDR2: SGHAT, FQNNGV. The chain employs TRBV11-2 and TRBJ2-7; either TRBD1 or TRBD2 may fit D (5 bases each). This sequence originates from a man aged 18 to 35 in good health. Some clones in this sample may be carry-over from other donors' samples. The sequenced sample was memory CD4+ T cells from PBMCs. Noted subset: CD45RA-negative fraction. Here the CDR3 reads CASSLAGTGEQYF. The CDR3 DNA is TGTGCCAGCAGCTTAGCCGGGACGGGTGAGCAGTACTTC.